This TCR beta chain was sequenced in a study of cytomegalovirus exposure and HLA in healthy donors. This PCR relied on a set of 60 Vbeta primers and 13 Jbeta primers. Clones were read by immunoSEQ multiplex PCR, and TCRdb kept only the in-frame ones, dropping some. The sample holds about 85,000 clones; 50% to 75% are singletons and the top ten take 3.9%. Donors counted as nominally healthy when sampled, yet unrecorded immune exposures were likely. The study, taken as a whole, reports: Equally common other TCR beta chains were less clonally expanded than HLA-associated ones, a later analysis found. The classifier was said to identify cytomegalovirus status with high specificity and sensitivity.

On this clone itself: Its antigen is unidentified.

Germline V gene sequence: CDR1 LNHDA, CDR2 SQIVND (reference sequence). The trim removed 5 bases at V and 4 bases at J, leaving 7 bases unmatched. This CDR3 has 16 residues. The sequence came from a man aged 25 to 45 in good health and CMV-seronegative. The sample comprised PBMCs. The rearrangement links TRBV19 to TRBJ2-6; 8 bases agree with TRBD1. The CDR3 DNA reads TGTGCCAGTAGTTCCGACAGGGGACTCGGGGCCAACGTCCTGACTTTC. It codes for CASSSDRGLGANVLTF.